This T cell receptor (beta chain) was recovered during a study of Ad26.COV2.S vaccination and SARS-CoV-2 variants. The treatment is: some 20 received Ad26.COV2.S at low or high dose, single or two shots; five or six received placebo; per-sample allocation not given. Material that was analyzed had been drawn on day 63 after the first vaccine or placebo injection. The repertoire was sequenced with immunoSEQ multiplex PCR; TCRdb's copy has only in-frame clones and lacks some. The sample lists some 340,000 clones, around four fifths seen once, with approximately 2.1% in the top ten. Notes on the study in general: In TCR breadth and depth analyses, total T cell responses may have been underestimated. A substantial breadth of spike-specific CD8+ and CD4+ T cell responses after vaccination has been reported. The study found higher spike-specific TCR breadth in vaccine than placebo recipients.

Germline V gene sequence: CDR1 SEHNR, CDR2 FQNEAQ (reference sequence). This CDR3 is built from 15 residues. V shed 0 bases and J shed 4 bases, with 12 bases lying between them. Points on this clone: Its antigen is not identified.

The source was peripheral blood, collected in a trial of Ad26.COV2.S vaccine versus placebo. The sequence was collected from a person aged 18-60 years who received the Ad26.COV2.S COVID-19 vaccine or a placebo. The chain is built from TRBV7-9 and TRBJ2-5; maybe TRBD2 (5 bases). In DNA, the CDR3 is TGTGCCAGCAGCTTAGCAGGGAGTATTGGAGAGACCCAGTACTTC. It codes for CASSLAGSIGETQYF.